This TCR beta chain was retrieved from a study of cytomegalovirus exposure and HLA in healthy donors. Study-level points and caveats: Rare TCR sequences dominated, though some public TCRs recurred in many donors. Researchers reported that three CMV-associated chains were confirmed in vitro as CMV antigen-specific. The study recorded 150 to 200 TCR beta chains that were cytomegalovirus-associated.

Per germline, CDR1 SGHNT and CDR2 YYREEE (reference sequence). Between the trimmed V and J ends, which lost 1 base and 1 base, there was a span of 8 bases. This CDR3 is built from 14 residues. Only in-frame clones appear in the TCRdb table, and some are missing; sequencing was by immunoSEQ multiplex PCR. Found here are more than 70,000 clones, 94% of them singletons; the top ten hold roughly 0.94%. Notes on this clone: Antigen unknown.

The chain uses TRBV5-4 and TRBJ1-1; D unresolved. The sequencing input was PBMCs. The clonotype originates from a woman younger than 30 in good health and CMV-seronegative. The CDR3: CASSLLEGNTEAFF. CDR3 bases: TGTGCCAGCAGCTTGTTGGAGGGGAACACTGAAGCTTTCTTT.